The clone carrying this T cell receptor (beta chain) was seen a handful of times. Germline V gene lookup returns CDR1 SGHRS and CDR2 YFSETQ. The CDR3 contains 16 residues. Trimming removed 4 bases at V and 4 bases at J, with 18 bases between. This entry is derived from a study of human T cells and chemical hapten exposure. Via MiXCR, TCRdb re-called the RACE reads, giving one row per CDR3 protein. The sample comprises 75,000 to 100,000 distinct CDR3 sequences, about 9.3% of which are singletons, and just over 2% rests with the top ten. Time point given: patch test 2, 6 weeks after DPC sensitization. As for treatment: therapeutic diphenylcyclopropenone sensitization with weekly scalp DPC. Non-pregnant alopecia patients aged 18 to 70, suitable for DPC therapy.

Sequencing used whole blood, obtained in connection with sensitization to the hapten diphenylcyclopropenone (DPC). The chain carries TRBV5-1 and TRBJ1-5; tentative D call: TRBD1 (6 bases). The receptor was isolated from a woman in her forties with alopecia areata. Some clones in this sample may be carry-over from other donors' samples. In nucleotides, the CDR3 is TGCGCCAGCAGCCTTGATGGAAGGGGGACAAATCAGCCCCAGCATTTT. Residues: CASSLDGRGTNQPQHF. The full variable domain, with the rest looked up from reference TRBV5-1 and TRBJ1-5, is KAGVTQTPRYLIKTRGQQVTLSCSPISGHRSVSWYQQTPGQGLQFLFEYFSETQRNKGNFPGRFSGRQFSNSRSEMNVSTLELGDSALYLCASSLDGRGTNQPQHFGDGTRLSIL.